The 15 T cell receptor beta chains given below trace back to one sample, sequenced in a study of shared T cell receptors in the human thymus. The protocol was immunoSEQ multiplex PCR, while the TCRdb copy is restricted to in-frame clones and leaves out a portion. The repertoire consists of 500,000 to 850,000 clones, with 87% occurring once and the leading ten covering roughly 0.0094%. A further study also used this sample, focusing on human thymus T cells.

Input material: thymocytes. Receptors were obtained from a boy younger than two with a congenital heart defect.

V and J are TRBV28 and TRBJ2-2; no clear D gene. V was trimmed by 3 bases and J by 2 bases, leaving 16 bases between them. CDR1 and CDR2 from the germline V gene are MDHEN and SYDVKM. This CDR3 contains 17 residues. The CDR3 DNA is TGTGCCAGCAGTTTCATTTCGGCAGGCCCTAACACCGGGGAGCTGTTTTTT. Translated: CASSFISAGPNTGELFF.

In its sample, this clone was seen a few times. The genes are TRBV6-5 and TRBJ1-1; 9 nucleotides agree with TRBD1. CDR3 size: 15 residues. V was clipped by 6 bases and J by 3 bases; unmatched bases: 8. CDR1 is MNHEY and CDR2 is SVGAGI in the germline V gene. CDR3 protein: CASRGTGPEDTEAFF. The DNA for the CDR3 is TGTGCCAGCAGAGGGACAGGGCCGGAGGACACTGAAGCTTTCTTT.

The V call is TRBV27, the J call TRBJ2-5, with D perhaps TRBD1 (5 bases). The CDR3 has 16 amino acids. Trimming left V 9 bases short and J 3 bases short, with 23 bases between. Germline loops: CDR1 MNHEY, CDR2 SMNVEV (reference sequence). The CDR3 DNA reads as TGTGCCAGTTCTCGAACGAGTAGGGGTTCAAAAGAGACCCAGTACTTC. Protein: CASSRTSRGSKETQYF.

This chain connects TRBV30 to TRBJ2-5, with 7 bases aligning to TRBD1. This CDR3 has 16 residues. J was trimmed by 4 bases and V by 1 base; bases with no gene match: 12. Germline V gene sequence: CDR1 GTSNPN, CDR2 SVGIG (reference sequence). Here the CDR3 reads CAWSAHIGGIGETQYF. CDR3 DNA: TGTGCCTGGAGTGCCCATATAGGGGGCATAGGAGAGACCCAGTACTTC.

The chain combines TRBV30 with TRBJ2-5; D is perhaps TRBD2 (7 bases). The CDR3 totals 14 residues. The germline V gene has CDR1 GTSNPN and CDR2 SVGIG (reference sequence). Trimming left V 5 bases short and J 2 bases short, with 15 bases between. CDR3 sequence reads: CAWDLGGVQETQYF. The CDR3, as DNA: TGTGCCTGGGACCTAGGGGGGGTGCAAGAGACCCAGTACTTC.

This chain joins TRBV28 and TRBJ2-2, with D perhaps TRBD2 (7 bases). Germline V gives CDR1 MDHEN, CDR2 SYDVKM. The CDR3 contains 15 residues. Trimming cost V 3 bases and J 7 bases, with 15 bases left between them. Here the CDR3 reads CASSLGGRDGGELFF. In DNA, the CDR3 is TGTGCCAGCAGTTTGGGGGGGCGAGATGGCGGGGAGCTGTTTTTT. The complete variable domain, with remaining parts taken from reference TRBV28 and TRBJ2-2, reads DVKVTQSSRYLVKRTGEKVFLECVQDMDHENMFWYRQDPGLGLRLIYFSYDVKMKEKGDIPEGYSVSREKKERFSLILESASTNQTSMYLCASSLGGRDGGELFFGEGSRLTVL.

The V and J genes are TRBV7-6 and TRBJ2-2; D is ambiguous. The V and J ends lost 1 base and 1 base respectively, with 7 bases between them. The CDR3 has 15 amino acids. Germline CDR1 reads SGHVS; CDR2 reads FNYEAQ. The chain's CDR3 is CASSLDLLNTGELFF. The CDR3 DNA reads as TGTGCCAGCAGCTTAGACCTACTGAACACCGGGGAGCTGTTTTTT.

The chain combines TRBV10-1 with TRBJ2-1; perhaps TRBD2 as D (6 bases). Germline lookup yields CDR1 WNHNN and CDR2 SYGVQD (reference sequence). The CDR3 length is 16 residues. V dropped 3 bases and J dropped 0 bases, with 12 bases sitting between them. CDR3 bases: TGCGCCAGCAGTGAAGCCGGGAGTTACTCCTACAATGAGCAGTTCTTC. This encodes CASSEAGSYSYNEQFF.

The chain has TRBV5-1 and TRBJ2-1; the D gene is possibly TRBD1 (5 bases). Germline CDR1 reads SGHRS; CDR2 reads YFSETQ. V lost 2 bases, J lost 4 bases, and 13 bases lay in between. The CDR3 sequence is 15 residues long. The CDR3 here is CASSLADSFYNEQFF. The CDR3 region has the DNA TGCGCCAGCAGCTTAGCAGACAGTTTTTACAATGAGCAGTTCTTC.

The chain recombines TRBV14 with TRBJ2-1; D is possibly TRBD2 (6 bases). The V gene's germline CDR1 is SGHDN and CDR2 FVKESK. The germline V and J ends were trimmed by 0 bases and 3 bases, with 18 bases remaining between them. This CDR3 has 18 amino acids. The CDR3 spells CASSQDWGVRGYYNEQFF. DNA for the CDR3: TGTGCCAGCAGCCAAGATTGGGGGGTGAGGGGTTACTACAATGAGCAGTTCTTC.

This sequence joins TRBV11-2 and TRBJ2-7; TRBD2 matches 7 bases. The CDR3 consists of 14 residues. Germline V gives CDR1 SGHAT, CDR2 FQNNGV. Trimming at V came to 5 bases and at J to 3 bases, leaving 7 bases not matched to a gene. CDR3 bases: TGTGCCAGCAGCCCCGCGGGAGCTCGCTACGAGCAGTACTTC. Translating gives CASSPAGARYEQYF. The complete variable domain, with remaining parts taken from reference TRBV11-2 and TRBJ2-7, reads EAGVAQSPRYKIIEKRQSVAFWCNPISGHATLYWYQQILGQGPKLLIQFQNNGVVDDSQLPKDRFSAERLKGVDSTLKIQPAKLEDSAVYLCASSPAGARYEQYFGPGTRLTVT.

This chain joins TRBV28 and TRBJ1-1; 8 bases align to TRBD1. J lost 12 bases, V lost 6 bases, and 9 bases had no gene match. The CDR3 runs to 12 residues. CDR1 and CDR2 (germline): MDHEN, SYDVKM. CDR3 in amino acids: CASSSSGGGTFF. CDR3 nucleotides: TGTGCCAGCAGCTCCTCAGGGGGCGGGACTTTCTTT. The variable domain in full, completed from reference TRBV28 and TRBJ1-1, reads DVKVTQSSRYLVKRTGEKVFLECVQDMDHENMFWYRQDPGLGLRLIYFSYDVKMKEKGDIPEGYSVSREKKERFSLILESASTNQTSMYLCASSSSGGGTFFGQGTRLTVV.

V gene TRBV7-9 combines with J gene TRBJ1-5; tentatively, D is TRBD1 (6 bases). This CDR3 spans 16 amino acids. Deletions cut 3 bases from V and 3 bases from J, with 15 bases between. The germline gives CDR1 SEHNR, CDR2 FQNEAQ (reference sequence). In DNA form, the CDR3 reads TGTGCCAGCAGCTTTCCAGGGGTGTGTAACAATCAGCCCCAGCATTTT. Encoded protein: CASSFPGVCNNQPQHF.

CDR3 in amino acids: CASWAYPYEQYF. The CDR3 coding sequence is TGTGCCAGTTGGGCGTACCCATACGAGCAGTACTTC. This chain uses TRBV27 with TRBJ2-7; D is undetermined. Germline V gives CDR1 MNHEY, CDR2 SMNVEV (reference sequence). V was shortened by 9 bases and J by 4 bases, with 13 bases between the two germline ends. This CDR3 has 12 residues.

The chain recombines TRBV9 with TRBJ1-2, with a tentative D call TRBD1 (6 bases). V was clipped by 1 base and J by 4 bases, with 14 bases between them. Germline V lookup: CDR1 SGDLS, CDR2 YYNGEE. The CDR3 covers 15 residues. The CDR3 sequence: CASSVRPGEGYGYTF. The CDR3 DNA follows: TGTGCCAGCAGCGTACGTCCAGGGGAGGGCTATGGCTACACCTTC.